This is a list of T cell receptor beta chains from one sample in a study of blood T cell repertoires in COVID-19. Sequencing used immunoSEQ multiplex PCR; TCRdb keeps in-frame clones, though not all of them. The sample lists a few hundred thousand clones; 80% to 85% were seen once. The sample taken for sequencing was peripheral blood. Every receptor here comes from a woman aged 80 or older with active or convalescent COVID-19. The CDR3 runs from the conserved cysteine through the conserved F or W. Rows may omit the clone size; those that give it use once, few, many or a size class.

clone size: -
J gene: TRBJ1-1
CDR3 length: 13
V gene: TRBV25-1
CDR3 protein: CASSYRVNTEAFF

clone size: -
J gene: TRBJ1-5
CDR3 length: 16
V gene: TRBV19
CDR3 protein: CASSIAGGNSNQPQHF

clone size: -
J gene: TRBJ2-3
CDR3 length: 16
V gene: TRBV2
CDR3 protein: CASSGRFDRVTDTQYF

clone size: -
J gene: TRBJ2-7
CDR3 length: 12
V gene: TRBV12-3/TRBV12-4
CDR3 protein: CASSPYTGEQYF

clone size: -
J gene: TRBJ1-2
CDR3 length: 16
V gene: TRBV9
CDR3 protein: CASRDDPIQGSYGYTF

clone size: -
J gene: TRBJ1-5
CDR3 length: 16
V gene: TRBV18
CDR3 protein: CASSPDRGRLDQPQHF

clone size: -
J gene: TRBJ1-6
CDR3 length: 16
V gene: TRBV6-2/TRBV6-3
CDR3 protein: CASSWRGDRGASPLHF

clone size: -
J gene: TRBJ1-2
CDR3 length: 15
V gene: TRBV27
CDR3 protein: CASSSRDRGNYGYTF

clone size: -
J gene: TRBJ2-3
CDR3 length: 15
V gene: TRBV5-8
CDR3 protein: CASSEALSNLDTQYF

clone size: -
J gene: TRBJ1-4
CDR3 length: 15
V gene: TRBV5-1
CDR3 protein: CASSDTGTGVGKLFF

clone size: -
J gene: TRBJ2-5
CDR3 length: 14
V gene: TRBV5-1
CDR3 protein: CASSLAGGRETQYF

clone size: -
J gene: TRBJ2-1
CDR3 length: 15
V gene: TRBV28
CDR3 protein: CASSPPYRGVNEQFF

clone size: -
J gene: TRBJ1-5
CDR3 length: 16
V gene: TRBV4-1
CDR3 protein: CASSAPEDTSNQPQHF

clone size: -
J gene: TRBJ1-1
CDR3 length: 15
V gene: TRBV4-2
CDR3 protein: CASSQDEGARTEAFF

clone size: -
J gene: TRBJ2-7
CDR3 length: 13
V gene: TRBV6-5
CDR3 protein: CASSSGQIYEQYF

clone size: -
J gene: TRBJ2-5
CDR3 length: 16
V gene: TRBV5-4
CDR3 protein: CASSLIAGQNQETQYF

clone size: -
J gene: TRBJ1-4
CDR3 length: 18
V gene: TRBV19
CDR3 protein: CASKLDRGKVGIREKLFF

clone size: -
J gene: TRBJ2-7
CDR3 length: 17
V gene: TRBV9
CDR3 protein: CASSAREVAGVDYEQYF

clone size: -
J gene: TRBJ1-4
CDR3 length: 14
V gene: TRBV5-1
CDR3 protein: CASSSTGTNEKLFF

clone size: -
J gene: TRBJ2-6
CDR3 length: 14
V gene: TRBV18
CDR3 protein: CASAQGGGANVLTF

clone size: -
J gene: TRBJ2-7
CDR3 length: 13
V gene: TRBV4-1
CDR3 protein: CASSQALRVEQYF

clone size: once
J gene: TRBJ2-3
CDR3 length: 14
V gene: TRBV2
CDR3 protein: CASAGTSFTDTQYF